Described below is a single T cell receptor (beta chain) sequence and its context. The donors, all healthy, were Caucasians living in Russia, aged about 6 to 100. PCR was performed a second time for about 7 to 11 cycles using a sample-barcoded 5' primer and a J-beta primer mix. MiXCR was run by TCRdb on the 5' RACE reads, yielding one entry per CDR3 protein. The sample contains around 1,900,000 distinct CDR3 sequences, about two fifths of which appear only once. The sample originates from a study of blood T cells in healthy people across ages. Trimming took 2 bases from V and 11 from J; bases not matched to a gene: 14. Germline V CDR1 and CDR2: MNHNY, SVGAGI (reference sequence). The CDR3 extends over 15 amino acids.

The gene calls are TRBV6-6 and TRBJ1-1, with 7 bases that match TRBD1. Specimen: blood. This TCR derives from a human donor in good health. The CDR3 region has the DNA TGTGCCAGCAGTTACATCTACCCCCGACAGGGCGGGGCTTTCTTT. Protein: CASSYIYPRQGGAFF.